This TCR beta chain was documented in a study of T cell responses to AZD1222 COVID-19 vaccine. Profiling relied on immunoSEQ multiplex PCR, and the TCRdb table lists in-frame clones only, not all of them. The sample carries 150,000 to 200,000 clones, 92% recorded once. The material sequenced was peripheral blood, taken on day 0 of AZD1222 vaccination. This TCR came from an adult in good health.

The CDR3 protein is CASSVDSSTEAFF. The CDR3, as DNA: TGTGCCAGCAGCGTAGATAGTAGCACTGAAGCTTTCTTT. The gene calls are TRBV9 and TRBJ1-1; D gene uncertain. This CDR3 contains 13 residues. The ends were cut back, 0 bases at V and 4 bases at J, with 7 bases in the middle. From germline, CDR1 is SGDLS and CDR2 YYNGEE.